This paragraph covers one T cell receptor beta chain sequence. It has no known antigen specificity. Base quality data are lacking; no much larger clone is found one base away. The sample comes from a study of cytomegalovirus exposure and HLA in healthy donors (dated by TCRdb to about 2017). For the study in its entirety: According to an earlier analysis of several hundred of the donors, about 170 million T cells yielded over 90 million unique TCR beta sequences and 276 Gb of sequence data. About 280 gigabases of sequencing data and tens of millions of unique TCR sequences were included in an early release covering several hundred HLA-typed donors. Of the 398 genotyped donors, approximately 82% fell in the genetic ancestry cluster associated with self-reported Caucasian donors. The study aimed to test whether signatures of past pathogen exposure could be identified by cataloging public T cell receptors. The study used immunosequencing to profile the T cell repertoires of approximately 640 subjects and linked those repertoires to cytomegalovirus serostatus. Along with the roughly 670-subject first cohort, a separate validation cohort of some 130 different subjects was used. The study combined high-throughput TCR immunosequencing, statistical association of individual TCRs with disease status, and machine learning to predict cytomegalovirus infection status. A later analysis re-analyzed previously published TCR beta repertoires from roughly 600 donors and added high-resolution HLA genotyping to study TCR occurrence patterns. Rather than using new phenotypic data, the later analysis identified candidate immune exposures from TCR beta sequences and from how often those sequences occurred across donors. An earlier analysis of 587 of the donors used high-throughput TCR beta sequencing to judge whether each TCR beta V gene segment behaved as functional or pseudogenic. Donor age, sex, ethnicity and CMV serostatus were compiled alongside the repertoire data. Genome-wide SNP genotypes for about 55% of the 666 donors were used in a later genetic analysis, which treated that subset as a discovery cohort. All discovery cohort repertoires had been generated using a single sequencing platform. HLA typing covered class I and class II loci at four-digit resolution. Typing coverage varied by locus: roughly 629-640 donors for A, B, C, DRB1 and DQB1; around 560 for DQA1; more than 600 for DPA1; around 450 for DPB1. Because of strong linkage in the cohort, roughly five DR-DQ haplotypes were treated as single units for association and clustering. Among around 400 genotyped donors of the cohort, an average of 235,054 unique TCR beta nucleotide sequences were sequenced per donor, roughly a sixth of them non-productive. The paper's findings and limits, for the study overall: Fewer than 20 rarely observed V segments, including chromosome 9 orphons, were excluded from the earlier analysis of some 590 of the donors because counts were too low. The cohort was sequenced for TCR beta chains only, and without alpha or paired-chain data the features that could be detected were limited. Strong co-occurrence of HLA alleles, especially DR and DQ, made assigning TCR associations to individual alleles difficult. Some IMGT-functional V segments, including TRBV6-2 and TRBV6-3, could not be distinguished by the 87-base-pair reads and were therefore excluded. Specific HLA alleles were associated with over 15,000 TCR beta sequences at a false discovery rate of 0.05 in a later analysis. A few of the identified cytomegalovirus-associated TCR beta chains were confirmed in vitro to be specific for cytomegalovirus antigens. CMV serostatus was the only immune exposure information available for the cohort. The sequencing pipeline was judged likely to have produced a cluster of highly shared sequence variants as a technical artifact. Because HLA typing was missing for some donors at each locus, association tests included only the typed subset. Most TCR sequences were seen in very few donors, while some public TCRs were found in many individuals. Compared with the roughly 670-donor mean, donors in an Asian-associated ancestry cluster had fewer N-insertions in productive TCRs, according to a later genetic analysis. In a later analysis, most CMV-associated TCR beta chains were found to appear HLA-restricted, with HLA associations seemingly driven largely by CMV exposure. Cytomegalovirus status was reported to be diagnosed by the classifier with high specificity and sensitivity in both the original and validation cohorts. Linkage disequilibrium might explain the correlated functional status among segregating V segments, but an unknown experimental factor could not be ruled out. Compared with equally common non-associated chains, HLA-associated TCR beta chains in a later analysis were more clonally expanded and had lower generation probabilities. A further reported finding was that TCR beta sequences accurately predicted the HLA-A and HLA-B alleles for most subjects in the first cohort. In an earlier analysis of under 600 of the donors, most TCR beta V segments were observed in productive rearrangements about 87% or about 30% of the time, broadly matching IMGT annotations. The study listed 164 TCR beta chains as associated with cytomegalovirus. A later analysis found that TCR association rates varied across HLA loci, with DRB1 alleles showing the most associated TCRs and HLA-C alleles the fewest. The authors suggested that the approach could potentially be extended to other disease states and immunological phenotypes. According to a later analysis, parvovirus B19, influenza, CMV and Epstein-Barr virus appeared linked to several top co-occurrence clusters. V-gene and J-gene trimming of TCR beta chains was associated with a missense DCLRE1C variant in a later genetic analysis, and the association was replicated in an independent cohort. Sequencing depth was assumed to be roughly uniform across donors in the presence/absence analyses, though that assumption may not hold.

The cohort was made up of around 720 healthy bone marrow donors. Cohort members were all nominally healthy when sampled, although unrecorded immune exposures were likely present. The donor tested CMV seronegative, placing the donor among the 300 to 450 seronegative members of the cohort. Every donor gave a peripheral blood sample, and the peripheral blood mononuclear cells from that sample were used for TCR beta sequencing. Genomic DNA extraction from the blood cell samples was performed with the Qiagen DNeasy Blood Extraction Kit. The V and J ends are trimmed by 5 bases and 0 bases, leaving 8 bases between them. The CDR3 measures 13 amino acids from cysteine to phenylalanine. The sequence is cut down to CDR3 DNA, 39 bases in frame from base 1. Looking up the germline V gene yields CDR1 MGHRA and CDR2 YSYEKL. Receptor libraries were prepared by the immunoSEQ multiplex PCR assay. For the multiplex PCR, a mixture combining 60 forward primers for TCR Vbeta segments and 13 reverse primers for TCR Jbeta segments was used. The CDR3 region of rearranged TCR beta genes was amplified from genomic DNA by a multiplex PCR assay. On the Illumina HiSeq System, the amplified TCR beta libraries were sequenced as 87-base-pair reads. The authors' analysis ran thus. A later analysis tallied around 87 million unique TCR beta chains across the 666 repertoires, and about 10 million of those chains were shared by two or more donors. A nearest-neighbor algorithm error-corrected the raw reads and collapsed the reads into unique sequences, merging closely related sequences to remove PCR and sequencing errors. V, D and J gene segments were assigned by aligning CDR3 sequences to IMGT reference sequences. Each retained sequence needed at least a six-nucleotide match to both a V gene segment and a J gene segment. Rearrangements were classified as productive when the CDR3 lacked stop codons and remained in frame with V and J, and all other rearrangements were classified as non-productive. CDR3 was defined by IMGT convention, running from the second conserved V-encoded cysteine to the conserved J-encoded phenylalanine. Sequences without an unambiguous match to a single V gene segment were excluded from the earlier analysis of 450 to 650 of the donors. In an earlier analysis of approximately 500 of the donors, a V segment was called functional when productive rearrangements were above 56.7%, and segregating when the standard deviation between donors exceeded 5%. A statistical classification framework was built to diagnose cytomegalovirus status from the catalog of TCR beta chain sequences. In a later analysis, TCR nucleotide sequences were compared against IMGT/GENE-DB human TR gene sequences so that V and J genes could be assigned. A later analysis assigned CDR3 sequences and most-parsimonious VDJ recombination scenarios with the TCRdist pipeline. In a later analysis, each TCR beta chain was defined by its CDR3 amino acid sequence together with its V-gene family, and reads lacking a unique V-gene family were excluded. To address suspected cross-contamination and a sequencing artifact, a later analysis removed around 600 highly shared, low-generation-probability nucleotide sequences. A later analysis calculated a clonal expansion index for each public chain from normalized within-repertoire ranks of inferred template counts. In a later analysis, generation probabilities were computed with a VDJ recombination model fitted to out-of-frame rearrangements, and the resulting probabilities were checked against IGoR. In a later analysis, hypergeometric tests were used to score TCR-TCR, TCR-HLA and TCR-CMV co-occurrence, with a repertoire-size bias correction applied to TCR pairs. In a later analysis, false discovery rates were estimated by permuting HLA or CMV assignments 20 times. A later analysis grouped co-occurring TCRs with DBSCAN, adding TCRdist sequence similarity when clustering within HLA-allele-positive subsets. For co-occurrence clustering, repertoires with fewer than 30,000 or more than 120,000 public chains were excluded, along with five or six repertoires with anomalous nucleotide sharing. TCRdb stores this immuneACCESS table with in-frame sequences only. Part of the clones is absent; in the studies checked, under half of the shortfall reflects unresolved V genes, and no reason is known for the rest. V, J and clone size are taken as reported in that table, and D and trimming were inferred from the DNA itself. Counted in this sample were around 140,000 clones; 50% to 75% of them appeared once. 2% to 3% of the sample belongs to the ten largest clones.

This receptor chain uses TRBV4-1 and TRBJ2-7; the D gene identity is not certain. Sequencing used PBMCs. This clonotype was sampled from a woman between 35 and 50 years old in good health and CMV-seronegative. The CDR3 loop reads CASSFDISYEQYF. Read as DNA, the sequence is TGCGCCAGCAGCTTCGACATCTCCTACGAGCAGTACTTC.